Listed below are T cell receptor beta chains from one sample, sequenced in a study of early T cells in non-severe SARS-CoV-2 infection. TCRdb re-called the 5' RACE reads with MiXCR, one entry per CDR3 protein. The profile shows approximately 77,000 distinct CDR3 sequences, 10% to 15% of them singletons. The source was whole blood, collected at baseline. The receptor source for this set is an adult who was a healthcare worker with PCR-confirmed SARS-CoV-2 infection or an uninfected control (not recorded which). The donor label of this sample is uncertain. CDR3s include the opening cysteine and the closing phenylalanine or tryptophan. Fields, in order: V gene, D gene, J gene, clone size, CDR3 protein, CDR3 DNA. The D gene is left open where the match is weak. A row's size may be missing; if present it is once, few, many or a size class.

>TRBV9|.|TRBJ2-4|.
CASSVEGVDIQYF
TGTGCCAGCAGCGTAGAGGGGGTTGACATTCAGTACTTC
>TRBV15|.|TRBJ2-5|few
CATSRAGRTQETQYF
TGTGCCACCAGCAGAGCTGGACGGACGCAAGAGACCCAGTACTTC
>TRBV6-2/TRBV6-3|.|TRBJ1-2|.
CASSNRQNGYTF
TGTGCCAGCAGTAACCGACAGAATGGCTACACCTTC
>TRBV29-1|.|TRBJ1-1|many
CSVENTEAFF
TGCAGCGTTGAGAACACTGAAGCTTTCTTT
>TRBV24-1|TRBD2|TRBJ2-3|many
CATSGAGAVDTQYF
TGTGCCACCAGTGGGGCGGGAGCGGTAGATACGCAGTATTTT
>TRBV5-5|.|TRBJ1-2|many
CASSLLTEKAF
TGTGCCAGCAGCTTGCTTACGGAAAAGGCCTTC
>TRBV7-2|.|TRBJ1-2|many
CASSRYRYGYTF
TGTGCCAGCAGCCGATACAGATACGGCTACACCTTC
>TRBV4-3|.|TRBJ1-5|.
CASSQGPAGPQPQHF
TGCGCCAGCAGCCAAGGTCCCGCAGGGCCTCAGCCCCAGCATTTT
>TRBV20-1|.|TRBJ1-1|.
CSAIGRTEAFF
TGCAGTGCAATTGGGAGGACTGAAGCTTTCTTT
>TRBV11-2|TRBD2|TRBJ2-1|.
CASSRLAGDYNEQFF
TGTGCCAGCAGTCGGCTAGCGGGGGACTACAATGAGCAGTTCTTC
>TRBV7-9|.|TRBJ1-1|many
CASSWGSSEAFF
TGTGCCAGCAGCTGGGGGAGCTCCGAAGCTTTCTTT
>TRBV6-4|.|TRBJ1-1|few
CASSQDFGTTEAFF
TGTGCCAGCAGTCAAGATTTTGGGACGACTGAAGCTTTCTTT
>TRBV4-1|.|TRBJ2-7|.
CASSQVPQGWAYEQYF
TGCGCCAGCAGCCAAGTCCCACAGGGCTGGGCCTACGAGCAGTACTTC
>TRBV5-1|TRBD1|TRBJ2-1|many
CASSPGQGGYEQFF
TGCGCCAGCAGTCCGGGACAGGGTGGCTATGAGCAGTTCTTC
>TRBV20-1|TRBD1|TRBJ1-2|few
CSARGQASYGYTF
TGCAGTGCTAGGGGACAGGCTTCGTATGGCTACACCTTC
>TRBV7-2|TRBD1|TRBJ2-3|.
CASSQGTGDGLRYF
TGTGCCAGCAGTCAGGGGACAGGGGATGGCTTGAGGTATTTT
>TRBV24-1|TRBD2|TRBJ2-5|.
CATSDPGTSGGTQYF
TGTGCCACCAGTGATCCCGGGACTAGCGGTGGGACCCAGTACTTC
>TRBV7-2|.|TRBJ1-1|.
CASSASLNTEAFF
TGTGCCAGCAGCGCTAGCTTGAACACTGAAGCTTTCTTT
>TRBV10-1|TRBD2|TRBJ2-2|.
CASSDQGLARGELFF
TGCGCCAGCAGTGACCAAGGACTAGCCCGGGGGGAGCTGTTTTTT
>TRBV7-9|TRBD2|TRBJ2-1|.
CASSRRTSGDYEQFF
TGTGCCAGCAGCCGTCGGACTAGCGGGGACTATGAGCAGTTCTTC
>TRBV6-5|TRBD1|TRBJ1-2|.
CASSYSGQGYGYTF
TGTGCCAGCAGTTACTCTGGACAGGGCTATGGCTACACCTTC
>TRBV4-3|.|TRBJ1-1|few
CASSQDETASFMNTEAFF
TGCGCCAGCAGCCAAGACGAGACAGCCAGCTTTATGAACACTGAAGCTTTCTTT
>TRBV19|TRBD2|TRBJ2-1|few
CASSMTGGYNEQFF
TGTGCCAGTAGTATGACGGGGGGTTACAATGAGCAGTTCTTC
>TRBV6-2/TRBV6-3|.|TRBJ2-7|many
CASRPRVSEQYF
TGTGCCAGCAGACCGCGGGTGTCCGAGCAGTACTTC
>TRBV12-3/TRBV12-4|.|TRBJ1-2|.
CASSNTGLYGYTF
TGTGCCAGCAGCAACACAGGGCTCTATGGCTACACCTTC
>TRBV21-1|.|TRBJ2-7|.
CASSKSSGRGSSYEQYF
TGTGCCAGCAGCAAAAGCTCGGGCCGGGGAAGCTCCTACGAGCAGTACTTC
>TRBV7-9|.|TRBJ1-2|.
CASSRRWGGHGYTF
TGTGCCAGCAGCCGCAGATGGGGCGGCCATGGCTACACCTTC
>TRBV9|.|TRBJ1-1|.
CASSPPLGEPEAFF
TGTGCCAGCAGCCCCCCTCTAGGGGAACCTGAAGCTTTCTTT
>TRBV10-3|.|TRBJ2-5|many
CAISTSGETQYF
TGTGCCATCAGCACGTCGGGGGAGACCCAGTACTTC